The next 14 T cell receptor beta chains were all read from a single sample in a study of cytomegalovirus exposure and HLA in healthy donors. Primers included in the PCR were 60 Vbeta and 13 Jbeta primers. Generated by immunoSEQ multiplex PCR, the TCRdb table keeps only in-frame clones and is missing some. The profile shows 70,000 to 95,000 clones, approximately 65% of them singletons. Material for sequencing was PBMCs. Receptors were obtained from a woman in her thirties in good health and CMV-seropositive.

The rearrangement uses TRBV4-2 and TRBJ1-2; D call uncertain. The CDR3 runs 15 residues. CDR1 and CDR2 (germline): LGHNA, YNFKEQ. V lost 0 bases and J 10 bases, leaving 18 bases between the germline ends. The CDR3 coding sequence is TGTGCCAGCAGCCAAGACAGGATGGTCATACCTCACTACACCTTC. Its translation: CASSQDRMVIPHYTF.

CDR3 sequence: CASRTSDRVFLGGYTF. In nucleotides, the CDR3 is TGTGCCAGCAGGACCTCCGACAGGGTGTTTTTGGGTGGCTACACCTTC. The chain recombines TRBV28 with TRBJ1-2; TRBD1 matches 7 bases. V was pared by 6 bases and J by 7 bases, with 17 bases of the junction left unmatched. Germline lookup yields CDR1 MDHEN and CDR2 SYDVKM. The CDR3 runs to 16 residues.

The chain is built from TRBV5-4 and TRBJ1-6; D ambiguous. Between the trimmed V and J ends, which lost 0 bases and 6 bases, there was a span of 10 bases. Germline CDR1 is SGHNT and CDR2 is YYREEE (reference sequence). There are 15 residues in the CDR3. The CDR3 sequence is CASSLGGPVNSPLHF. The CDR3 region has the DNA TGTGCCAGCAGCTTGGGCGGCCCGGTTAATTCACCCCTCCACTTT. The full variable domain, its missing parts supplied by reference TRBV5-4 and TRBJ1-6, is ETGVTQSPTHLIKTRGQQVTLRCSSQSGHNTVSWYQQALGQGPQFIFQYYREEENGRGNFPPRFSGLQFPNYSSELNVNALELDDSALYLCASSLGGPVNSPLHFGNGTRLTVT.

The rearrangement links TRBV5-6 to TRBJ1-3; 12 bases line up with TRBD1. Germline lookup yields CDR1 SGHDT and CDR2 YYEEEE. The CDR3 is made up of 16 amino acids. Trimming at V came to 4 bases and at J to 4 bases, leaving 6 bases not matched to a gene. The CDR3 sequence is CASSPGTGGAGNTIYF. CDR3 nucleotide sequence: TGTGCCAGCAGCCCAGGGACAGGGGGCGCCGGAAACACCATATATTTT.

The chain has TRBV6-5 and TRBJ2-5; TRBD2 is a possible D gene (6 bases). V shed 7 bases and J shed 9 bases, with 18 bases lying between them. The CDR3 extends over 13 amino acids. Germline lookup yields CDR1 MNHEY and CDR2 SVGAGI. CDR3 protein: CASTTSGRRAQYF. CDR3 DNA sequence: TGTGCCAGCACGACTAGTGGGAGGAGGGCCCAGTACTTC.

This clone was recorded a few times. The chain uses TRBV5-4 and TRBJ2-5; 8 nucleotides line up with TRBD2. This CDR3 spans 15 amino acids. Trimming at V came to 0 bases and at J to 7 bases, leaving 8 bases not matched to a gene. Germline CDR1 is SGHNT and CDR2 is YYREEE (reference sequence). The CDR3 DNA sequence: TGTGCCAGCAGCTTGGAGGCTAGCGGGTCAGGGACCCAGTACTTC. Its translation: CASSLEASGSGTQYF.

The chain links TRBV19 to TRBJ2-1, with 7 nucleotides matching TRBD2. The germline CDR1 and CDR2 sequences are LNHDA and SQIVND (reference sequence). The CDR3 totals 15 residues. V gave up 1 base and J gave up 7 bases; unmatched junction bases: 7. The CDR3, as DNA: TGTGCCAGTAGTATAGGCGGACTAGAAACTAATGAGCAGTTCTTC. Protein product: CASSIGGLETNEQFF.

The V and J genes are TRBV30 and TRBJ1-1, with 7 bases identical to TRBD1. CDR3 length: 13 amino acids. J gave up 10 bases and V 2 bases, and 10 bases lay outside the gene matches. From germline, CDR1 is GTSNPN and CDR2 SVGIG (reference sequence). The CDR3 nucleotides read TGTGCCTGGAGTTCACAGGGACAGCGCGGAGCTTTCTTT. This codes for CAWSSQGQRGAFF.

The V and J genes are TRBV6-6 and TRBJ2-6; weak D call: TRBD1 (6 bases). The length of the CDR3 is 15 residues. CDR1 is MNHNY and CDR2 is SVGAGI in the germline V gene (reference sequence). Trimming left V 6 bases short and J 2 bases short, with 11 bases between. This CDR3 reads CASRVQGAGANVLTF. In DNA form, the CDR3 reads TGTGCCAGCAGAGTACAGGGAGCTGGGGCCAACGTCCTGACTTTC.

This clone appeared a few times. This chain links TRBV6-6 with TRBJ2-7, with a weak D call TRBD1 (5 bases). The V and J ends lost 6 bases and 6 bases respectively, with 12 bases between them. CDR1 and CDR2 from the germline V gene are MNHNY and SVGAGI (reference sequence). This CDR3 is 12 amino acids long. The CDR3 protein is CASRAQGVEQYF. The DNA for the CDR3 is TGTGCCAGCAGGGCGCAGGGCGTCGAGCAGTACTTC.

This clone was seen more than once but under ten times. The J gene is TRBJ1-6, the V gene TRBV5-6, with D possibly being TRBD1 (5 bases). Trimming removed 4 bases from V and 13 bases from J, with 12 bases in between. The CDR3 runs to 12 residues. CDR1 and CDR2 (germline): SGHDT, YYEEEE. As DNA, the CDR3 is TGTGCCAGCAGCCGCGGGGGGTGGCCCCTCCACTTT. Amino acids: CASSRGGWPLHF.

The sample holds a few counts of this clone. J is TRBJ2-1 and V is TRBV28; the match to TRBD2 covers 8 bases. With V trimmed by 6 bases and J by 4 bases, 11 bases remained unmatched. The CDR3 loop spans 16 amino acids. CDR1 and CDR2 from the germline V gene are MDHEN and SYDVKM. CDR3 nucleotides: TGTGCCAGCAGCTCTGCAGGGGCGGGAGGTTACAATGAGCAGTTCTTC. Protein: CASSSAGAGGYNEQFF.

The rearrangement joins TRBV23-1 to TRBJ1-6, with D perhaps matching TRBD1 (6 bases). Being an ORF, TRBV23-1 has a function that is uncertain. This CDR3 has 13 residues. The V and J ends lost 9 bases and 10 bases respectively, with 16 bases between them. Written as DNA, the CDR3 is TGCGCCAGTAATTATCCGGGACAATCACCCCTCCACTTT. As protein: CASNYPGQSPLHF.

This clone showed up just a few times. The chain joins TRBV4-3 to TRBJ1-1, with TRBD1 matching 9 bases. Germline CDR1 LGHNA, CDR2 YSLEER. Trimming at V came to 1 base and at J to 4 bases, leaving 7 bases not matched to a gene. The CDR3 loop spans 16 amino acids. CDR3 sequence reads: CASSQAWTGVGTEAFF. DNA for the CDR3: TGCGCCAGCAGCCAAGCCTGGACAGGGGTGGGCACTGAAGCTTTCTTT.